These 18 T cell receptor beta chains share one sample of origin, sequenced in a study of cytomegalovirus exposure and HLA in healthy donors. Clones were sequenced by immunoSEQ multiplex PCR, and TCRdb holds only the in-frame ones, with some missing. The profile shows hundreds of thousands of clones, around 87% of them singletons. Sequencing was carried out using PBMCs. The receptors originated from a man aged 18 to 35 in good health and CMV-seronegative.

The chain uses TRBV7-2 and TRBJ2-1, with 7 positions matching TRBD1. The ends lost 4 bases at V and 8 bases at J; junction bases unmatched: 8. Germline CDR1 is SGHTA and CDR2 is FQGNSA. This CDR3 is built from 14 residues. CDR3 residues: CASSSRTGPDEQFF. The CDR3 DNA reads TGTGCCAGCAGCTCGCGGACAGGACCGGATGAGCAGTTCTTC.

This sequence joins TRBV28 and TRBJ1-1; no definite D call. The CDR3 extends over 15 amino acids. With 4 bases removed from V and 6 bases from J, the gap between germline ends came to 18 bases. Germline V lookup: CDR1 MDHEN, CDR2 SYDVKM. The CDR3, as DNA: TGTGCCAGCAGTTCACCCCATTCTGGTAGCGCTGAAGCTTTCTTT. This codes for CASSSPHSGSAEAFF.

This chain links TRBV6-6 with TRBJ2-7, with D perhaps TRBD2 (6 bases). CDR1 is MNHNY and CDR2 is SVGAGI in the germline V gene (reference sequence). This CDR3 region has 15 residues. V shed 9 bases and J shed 2 bases, with 20 bases lying between them. The CDR3 sequence: CARPRGTYYTYEQYF. The CDR3, as DNA: TGTGCCAGACCTCGGGGGACGTACTATACCTACGAGCAGTACTTC.

V and J are TRBV5-6 and TRBJ2-2; D might be TRBD1 (6 bases). The germline CDR1 and CDR2 sequences are SGHDT and YYEEEE. The CDR3 runs to 15 residues. Deletions cut 6 bases from V and 3 bases from J, with 15 bases between. CDR3 amino acids: CASIQQGYHTGELFF. In nucleotides, the CDR3 is TGTGCCAGCATCCAACAGGGTTATCACACCGGGGAGCTGTTTTTT.

This chain connects TRBV7-2 to TRBJ2-2; D is uncertain. The V and J ends lost 1 base and 6 bases respectively, with 9 bases between them. In germline, CDR1 is SGHTA, CDR2 FQGNSA. The CDR3 has 14 residues. This chain's CDR3 is CASSLVVDSGELFF. Here the CDR3 DNA reads TGTGCCAGCAGCTTAGTAGTAGATTCCGGGGAGCTGTTTTTT. The full variable domain, in which reference TRBV7-2 and TRBJ2-2 provide the parts outside the CDR3, is GAGVSQSPSNKVTEKGKDVELRCDPISGHTALYWYRQSLGQGLEFLIYFQGNSAPDKSGLPSDRFSAERTGGSVSTLTIQRTQQEDSAVYLCASSLVVDSGELFFGEGSRLTVL.

The J gene is TRBJ1-2, the V gene TRBV9, with TRBD1 matching over 11 bases. Germline CDR1 SGDLS, CDR2 YYNGEE. This CDR3 is 14 amino acids long. The V gene end was trimmed by 3 bases and the J gene end by 4 bases; junction bases not matched to a gene: 2. The CDR3 DNA follows: TGTGCCAGCAGCGCGGGACAGGGGGGCTATGGCTACACCTTC. Amino acids: CASSAGQGGYGYTF.

The CDR3: CASIGGEVGYTF. CDR3 coding DNA: TGTGCCAGCATCGGGGGGGAGGTAGGCTACACCTTC. The chain couples TRBV6-6 to TRBJ1-2; possible D gene TRBD1, 5 bases. Per the germline V gene, CDR1 is MNHNY and CDR2 is SVGAGI (reference sequence). Trimming left V 7 bases short and J 8 bases short, with 14 bases between. The CDR3 runs 12 residues.

V usage is TRBV7-2 and J usage is TRBJ2-5; 7 nucleotides match TRBD2. J lost 4 bases, V lost 1 base, and 9 bases had no gene match. The CDR3 sequence is 16 residues long. Looked up from germline, CDR1 is SGHTA and CDR2 is FQGNSA. The CDR3 loop reads CASSLGWTGGGETQYF. The CDR3 region has the DNA TGTGCCAGCAGCTTAGGGTGGACGGGGGGAGGAGAGACCCAGTACTTC.

This chain links TRBV13 with TRBJ2-1, with D uncertain. The V gene's germline CDR1 is PRHDT and CDR2 FYEKMQ (reference sequence). V lost 2 bases, J lost 1 base, and 9 bases lay in between. This CDR3 is 15 amino acids long. CDR3 loop: CASSLYPQSYNEQFF. In nucleotides, the CDR3 is TGTGCCAGCAGCTTATACCCCCAGTCCTACAATGAGCAGTTCTTC.

V is TRBV18 and J is TRBJ2-7; D unresolved. Trimming took off 3 bases at V and 1 base at J, with 7 bases between the two ends. Looked up from germline, CDR1 is KGHSH and CDR2 is LQKENI. The CDR3 consists of 13 residues. The CDR3 bases are TGTGCCAGCTCACCCTTGACATCCTACGAGCAGTACTTC. Its protein product is CASSPLTSYEQYF. The entire variable domain, with the rest obtained from reference TRBV18 and TRBJ2-7, is as follows: NAGVMQNPRHLVRRRGQEARLRCSPMKGHSHVYWYRQLPEEGLKFMVYLQKENIIDESGMPKERFSAEFPKEGPSILRIQQVVRGDSAAYFCASSPLTSYEQYFGPGTRLTVT.

The CDR3 DNA is TGCGCCAGCAGCTTGGGGAGTTTCCCCGGGGACGAGCAGTACTTC. Its translation is CASSLGSFPGDEQYF. This chain links TRBV5-1 with TRBJ2-7; D is perhaps TRBD2 (5 bases). CDR1 and CDR2 (germline): SGHRS, YFSETQ. CDR3 size: 15 residues. V lost 0 bases to trimming and J lost 5 bases, with 15 bases between them.

The chain joins TRBV4-1 to TRBJ2-7, with TRBD2 matching over 8 bases. CDR3 size: 18 residues. Germline V lookup: CDR1 MGHRA, CDR2 YSYEKL. Trimming took 4 bases from V and 2 from J; bases not matched to a gene: 16. CDR3 sequence (DNA): TGCGCCAGCAGCCTCCCGGGGGGGTTACTAGCTGATACCTACGAGCAGTACTTC. Translating it yields CASSLPGGLLADTYEQYF.

This clone was seen only a few times. V usage is TRBV28 and J usage is TRBJ1-3, with D hard to call. The germline V gene has CDR1 MDHEN and CDR2 SYDVKM. This CDR3 comprises 13 residues. Trimming stripped 8 bases from V and 4 bases from J, with 12 bases between. CDR3 sequence: CASHEPPGNTIYF. The CDR3, as DNA: TGTGCCAGCCATGAGCCCCCCGGAAACACCATATATTTT.

The rearrangement joins TRBV15 to TRBJ2-7; D is possibly TRBD1 (6 bases). The germline CDR1 and CDR2 sequences are LNHNV and YYDKDF (reference sequence). With 1 base removed from V and 5 bases from J, the gap between germline ends came to 15 bases. CDR3 length: 15 amino acids. CDR3 protein: CATSRGWGTSHEQYF. For the CDR3, the DNA is TGTGCCACCAGCAGAGGTTGGGGGACAAGCCACGAGCAGTACTTC.

The gene calls are TRBV2 and TRBJ1-6; D is ambiguous. V was cut by 4 bases and J by 6 bases, with 7 bases left in between. Germline V gene sequence: CDR1 SNHLY, CDR2 FYNNEI. There are 13 residues in the CDR3. The CDR3: CASSGGINSPLHF. The DNA for the CDR3 is TGTGCCAGCAGTGGCGGAATTAATTCACCCCTCCACTTT.

The chain couples TRBV4-1 to TRBJ2-3, with unresolved D. Per the germline V gene, CDR1 is MGHRA and CDR2 is YSYEKL. The V gene lost 6 bases and the J gene lost 0 bases, with 10 bases spanning the gap. This CDR3 is built from 14 residues. The CDR3 region is CASRNSPSTDTQYF. As DNA, the CDR3 is TGCGCCAGCAGGAACAGTCCTAGCACAGATACGCAGTATTTT.

The rearrangement uses TRBV7-2 and TRBJ2-7; possible D gene TRBD1, 5 bases. CDR1 SGHTA and CDR2 FQGNSA come from the germline V gene. Trimming took 5 bases from V and 3 from J, leaving 14 bases between them. The CDR3 is 14 residues long. CDR3 coding DNA: TGTGCCAGCAGCGCCCCCAGGGATCGCTACGAGCAGTACTTC. Translated, it gives CASSAPRDRYEQYF.

J is TRBJ2-3 and V is TRBV6-1, with TRBD1 matching over 7 bases. The CDR3 has 13 amino acids. Losses at the gene ends were 9 bases for V and 3 bases for J; bases not matched to a gene: 6. Germline V CDR1 and CDR2: MNHNS, SASEGT. CDR3 amino acids: CASGTVGTDTQYF. The CDR3 DNA follows: TGTGCCAGTGGGACAGTAGGGACAGATACGCAGTATTTT.